The rows below give T cell receptor beta chains drawn from one sample of a study of blood T cell repertoires in COVID-19. Sequencing was performed with immunoSEQ multiplex PCR; in TCRdb, only in-frame clones are kept and a portion is missing. The profile shows about 230,000 clones, nearly 90% of them singletons. Input material: PBMCs or T cells enriched from blood (not recorded which). These receptors all come from a woman aged 25-40 years with acute COVID-19. Both conserved end residues are part of each CDR3. Each record gives: CDR3 length, J gene, D gene, V gene, clone size, CDR3 DNA, CDR3 protein. A D gene is named only where the DNA matches it firmly. Size is stated for part of the rows, as once, few or many counts, or as a class when the clone is expanded.

14,TRBJ1-5,NA,TRBV5-8,NA,TGTGCCAGCAGCAACCCTAATAGCAATCAGCCCCAGCATTTT,CASSNPNSNQPQHF
13,TRBJ1-4,TRBD1,TRBV19,NA,TGTGCCTCATCACAGGGGGCAAGTGAAAAACTGTTTTTT,CASSQGASEKLFF
17,TRBJ1-1,TRBD1,TRBV4-1,NA,TGCGCCAGCAGCCAAGATTCAGGACAGGGGGCTAACACTGAAGCTTTCTTT,CASSQDSGQGANTEAFF
15,TRBJ1-5,NA,TRBV5-8,NA,TGTGCCAGCAGCTTGGAGGGGCTCGGCAATCAGCCCCAGCATTTT,CASSLEGLGNQPQHF
13,TRBJ2-7,NA,TRBV5-8,NA,TGTGCCAGCAGCTTGTTTTCGGTGGACGAGCAGTACTTC,CASSLFSVDEQYF
17,TRBJ2-3,TRBD1,TRBV19,NA,TGTGCCAGTAGTATCGGGGCTGACAGGGCTGGGGCAGATACGCAGTATTTT,CASSIGADRAGADTQYF
18,TRBJ2-5,TRBD1,TRBV6-2/TRBV6-3,NA,TGTGCCAGCAGTTACAATCAGGCCAGGGACAGACCTCAAGAGACCCAGTACTTC,CASSYNQARDRPQETQYF
15,TRBJ1-3,NA,TRBV5-4,NA,TGTGCCAGCAGCTTTTCCGGGGGCTCTGGAAACACCATATATTTT,CASSFSGGSGNTIYF
15,TRBJ2-5,NA,TRBV13,NA,TGTGCCAGCAGCACACGTTTGACAGGCCAAGAGACCCAGTACTTC,CASSTRLTGQETQYF
13,TRBJ1-5,NA,TRBV6-1,NA,TGTGCCAGCAGTGAGACAGACAATCAGCCCCAGCATTTT,CASSETDNQPQHF
15,TRBJ1-6,NA,TRBV18,NA,TGTGCCAGCTCACCAACAGGGCCGTCCAATTCACCCCTCCACTTT,CASSPTGPSNSPLHF
16,TRBJ2-5,TRBD1,TRBV10-3,NA,TGTGCCATCAGTGAGGGGACAGGGAATGGGGCCGAGACCCAGTACTTC,CAISEGTGNGAETQYF
13,TRBJ2-1,NA,TRBV4-1,NA,TGCGCCAGCTCGGGACAAACATACAATGAGCAGTTCTTC,CASSGQTYNEQFF
15,TRBJ2-1,NA,TRBV11-3,NA,TGTGCCAGCAGCGGCTTCCAGGGACTCAACAATGAGCAGTTCTTC,CASSGFQGLNNEQFF
15,TRBJ1-5,TRBD1,TRBV6-5,NA,TGTGCCAGCAGTTGGAACAGGGACAGATTGCAGACCCAGCATTTT,CASSWNRDRLQTQHF
17,TRBJ1-1,TRBD1,TRBV6-6,NA,TGTGCCAGCAGTCCCATTACAGCCGGGACAGGGGCCACTGAAGCTTTCTTT,CASSPITAGTGATEAFF
15,TRBJ2-1,NA,TRBV19,NA,TGTGCCAGTAGTATAGATCCAGGGAGGTACAATGAGCAGTTCTTC,CASSIDPGRYNEQFF
15,TRBJ1-5,TRBD1,TRBV7-8,NA,TGTGCCAGCAGCTTACAGGGGGCCGGGAATCAGCCCCAGCATTTT,CASSLQGAGNQPQHF
17,TRBJ1-2,TRBD1,TRBV4-3,NA,TGCGCCAGCAGGCTCGCACACCGGGACAGGGGGGATTATGGCTACACCTTC,CASRLAHRDRGDYGYTF
12,TRBJ2-5,TRBD1,TRBV5-4,once,TGTGCCAGCCAGGGGGCTTACGAGACCCAGTACTTC,CASQGAYETQYF
12,TRBJ1-1,NA,TRBV3-1/TRBV3-2,NA,TGTGCCAGCAGCCACACGGGGGTGGGTGCTTTCTTT,CASSHTGVGAFF
15,TRBJ2-1,NA,TRBV6-5,NA,TGTGCCAGCAGCGCCTGGGCGGGGACCAACAATGAGCAGTTCTTC,CASSAWAGTNNEQFF
15,TRBJ1-2,TRBD1,TRBV6-5,NA,TGTGCCAGCAGTTACGAAGGGGGCGCCGGCTATGGCTACACCTTC,CASSYEGGAGYGYTF
13,TRBJ2-3,TRBD1,TRBV19,NA,TGTGCCTCCAGGACAGGGGGCACAGATACGCAGTATTTT,CASRTGGTDTQYF
12,TRBJ1-1,TRBD1,TRBV6-5,NA,TGTGCCAGCATGAACAGGGGTGGTCGAGCTTTCTTT,CASMNRGGRAFF
15,TRBJ1-6,NA,TRBV5-1,NA,TGCGCCAGCAGCTTGAGTAGTTCCGATAATTCACCCCTCCACTTT,CASSLSSSDNSPLHF
18,TRBJ1-4,NA,TRBV5-1,once,TGCGCCAGCAGCTTGGTGGGGGCGTACGCGACCCTGAATGAAAAACTGTTTTTT,CASSLVGAYATLNEKLFF
16,TRBJ1-5,TRBD1,TRBV7-8,once,TGTGCCAGCAGCTTACAAAGTCCAGGGGGCGGAGAGCCCCAGCATTTT,CASSLQSPGGGEPQHF
13,TRBJ1-4,NA,TRBV12-3/TRBV12-4,NA,TGTGCCAGCAGCGGTGAGACTAATGAAAAACTGTTTTTT,CASSGETNEKLFF
15,TRBJ1-2,NA,TRBV2,NA,TGTGCCAGCAGTGAATCTGAAGCAGGGGCCGATGGCTACACCTTC,CASSESEAGADGYTF
10,TRBJ2-7,NA,TRBV20-1,NA,TGCAGTGCCAGGGGCTACGAGCAGTACTTC,CSARGYEQYF
12,TRBJ1-5,NA,TRBV30,NA,TGTGCCTGGAGTGTAGCAGGCCGGTCCCAGCATTTT,CAWSVAGRSQHF